The 7 T cell receptor beta chains presented below share a single source sample, sequenced in a study of naive and memory T cell subsets. An equimolar mix of two oligonucleotides served as the beta constant-region primer for TRBC1 and TRBC2. TCRdb re-derived calls from the UMI-ligation and nested PCR reads in MiXCR, one entry per CDR3 protein. The sample includes 140,000 to 150,000 distinct CDR3 sequences, about 17% of them seen just once. The sample was naive CD4+ T cells from blood. The receptor set was obtained from a human donor in good health.

V and J are TRBV5-4 and TRBJ1-1, with D unclear. The length of the CDR3 is 13 residues. The V gene's germline CDR1 is SGHNT and CDR2 YYREEE (reference sequence). Trimming took 0 bases from V and 4 from J, leaving 7 bases between them. CDR3 sequence (DNA): TGTGCCAGCAGCTTGGAGGACCTCACTGAAGCTTTCTTT. This translates into CASSLEDLTEAFF.

This clonotype was picked up a small number of times. V and J are TRBV19 and TRBJ2-6; D unresolved. The CDR3 has 13 residues. Germline V gene sequence: CDR1 LNHDA, CDR2 SQIVND (reference sequence). V was clipped by 2 bases and J by 3 bases, with 2 bases between them. The DNA of the CDR3 is TGTGCCAGTAGTATAAATGGGGCCAACGTCCTGACTTTC. Translating it yields CASSINGANVLTF.

The gene calls are TRBV6-5 and TRBJ1-2; no reliable D call. The CDR3 runs to 15 residues. The V gene lost 7 bases and the J gene lost 4 bases, with 19 bases spanning the gap. CDR1 and CDR2 (germline): MNHEY, SVGAGI. CDR3 in DNA: TGTGCCAGCACCCCCGGAACGGGGAACATCTATGGCTACACCTTC. Protein product: CASTPGTGNIYGYTF.

The chain joins TRBV20-1 to TRBJ2-1, with 11 bases identical to TRBD2. In germline, CDR1 is DFQATT, CDR2 SNEGSKA (reference sequence). The CDR3 totals 15 residues. The J segment lost 8 bases and the V segment lost 5 bases, leaving 11 bases of the junction unmatched. The CDR3 region has the DNA TGCAGTGCTGCAGCGGGACTAGCGGCCCACGATGAGCAGTTCTTC. As protein: CSAAAGLAAHDEQFF.

This clonotype was found many times. The chain joins TRBV7-6 to TRBJ2-7; 14 positions agree with TRBD2. The J segment lost 4 bases and the V segment lost 1 base, leaving 6 bases of the junction unmatched. The CDR3 consists of 17 residues. Germline-derived CDR1 and CDR2 are SGHVS and FNYEAQ. The CDR3: CASSLGGTSGSRYEQYF. The CDR3 DNA reads TGTGCCAGCAGCTTAGGCGGGACTAGCGGGAGTCGGTACGAGCAGTACTTC.

The chain employs TRBV12-3 or TRBV12-4 and TRBJ1-1, with D tentatively TRBD1 (5 bases). Between the trimmed V and J ends, which lost 3 bases and 0 bases, there was a span of 17 bases. This CDR3 spans 17 amino acids. CDR3 loop: CASSFGTPPLLNTEAFF. DNA of the CDR3: TGTGCCAGCAGTTTCGGGACCCCTCCGCTCCTGAACACTGAAGCTTTCTTT.

The chain uses TRBV12-3 or TRBV12-4 and TRBJ2-3; D is tentatively TRBD1 or TRBD2 (5 bases each). The length of the CDR3 is 16 residues. Trimming took 4 bases from V and 2 from J, leaving 16 bases between them. CDR3 bases: TGTGCCAGCAGTTCCCACTCGGGGCCCTACACAGATACGCAGTATTTT. It codes for CASSSHSGPYTDTQYF.